This TCR beta chain was observed in a study of breast tumors, draining lymph nodes, adjacent tissues. Study-wide results and limits: Tumor TCR diversity was below lymph nodes but above nontumor tissue.

The CDR3 spans 12 residues. Germline loops: CDR1 SGHRS, CDR2 YFSETQ. Axillary draining lymph nodes of breast cancer patients supplied the node samples. This clonotype was recorded many times. Its cognate antigen is unknown. Relative to the germline gene, one junction end is altered; a read error may explain this. TCRdb fed the multiplex PCR reads into MiXCR, producing one record per CDR3 protein. The data show around 140,000 distinct CDR3 sequences, approximately 32% seen once. The sample taken for sequencing was axillary lymph node tissue. J is TRBJ2-5 and V is TRBV5-1; possibly TRBD2 for D (6 bases). The sequence was collected from a female donor with breast cancer. Some clones in this sample may be carry-over from other donors' samples. As DNA, the CDR3 is TGCGCCAGCAGCTTATTTCGGGAGACCCACTACTTC. It specifies CASSLFRETHYF.